Sequencing of this TCR beta chain was carried out in a study of CD8 T cells in ankylosing spondylitis. For this clonotype: Its antigen is not known. Just one base apart from a much larger clone, this may be a read error.

Broader study findings: Several of the motif variants were reported before in synovial fluid and blood from reactive arthritis. Seemingly characteristic of ankylosing spondylitis blood was a TCR beta motif consisting of 7 or 8 highly homologous variants. Matched synovial fluid from ankylosing spondylitis patients was reported to be enriched for disease-linked clones.

In germline, CDR1 is SGHDT, CDR2 YYEEEE. J was trimmed by 9 bases and V by 3 bases; bases with no gene match: 13. CDR3 length equals 15 residues. The TCR beta libraries were generated through quantitative 5'-RACE incorporating molecular barcodes. TCRdb fed the 5' RACE reads into MiXCR, producing one record per CDR3 protein. Among fewer than 650,000 distinct CDR3 sequences, about 13% were seen once, and the ten largest hold approximately 6.2%. The specimen was blood, either unsorted or a sorted T cell fraction (not recorded which). This chain links TRBV5-6 with TRBJ2-3, with 7 bases that match TRBD1. The sequence derives from a male donor with ankylosing spondylitis. The CDR3 nucleotides are TGTGCCAGCAGCTATCCCTTTCGAGGGGGCGGGACGCAGTATTTT. Residues: CASSYPFRGGGTQYF.